The clone carrying this T cell receptor beta chain appeared a few times. The antigen is unknown. V lost 5 bases to trimming and J lost 5 bases; unmatched junction nucleotides: 7. The CDR3 consists of 14 residues. CDR1 and CDR2 (germline): SGHTA, FQGNSA. The data were obtained in a study of response to subunit inactivated influenza vaccine. Study conclusions and caveats: There was a suggestion from the authors that each seasonal influenza vaccination recruits few new T cells.

TCRdb reanalysed the RT-PCR reads using MiXCR and keeps one entry per CDR3 protein. Of some 500,000 distinct CDR3 sequences in the sample, approximately 15% were seen once. The rearrangement uses TRBV7-2 and TRBJ2-7; 9 bases match TRBD1. The TCR originated in a man between 45 and 75 years old who received an inactivated influenza vaccine. The sequenced sample was CD4+ T cells sorted from PBMCs, obtained around 25 months after vaccination. CDR3 loop: CASSRWTGDNEQYF. As DNA, the CDR3 is TGTGCCAGCAGCCGATGGACAGGGGACAACGAGCAGTACTTC.